The sequence of this T cell receptor beta chain was determined in a study of human T cells and chemical hapten exposure. Study information: Across samples, TCR yields varied, mostly owing to small differences in pooled library volumes. Study findings and constraints: Unchanged with DPC sensitization were TCRs above 1 in 1000 frequency.

Time point denoted: healthy volunteer bleed at 6 weeks. It was unfractionated whole blood from which total RNA was extracted. With respect to this clonotype: Its matching antigen is unknown.

For the library, individual cDNA molecules each received unique molecular identifiers. As originally analysed: Sample-level TCR yields exhibited a median of 95,638, with a range of roughly 20,000 to 750,000. TCRdb redid the calling of the RACE reads with MiXCR, one entry per CDR3 protein. The V and J calls were not made by the authors but by TCRdb's processing. The sample records 65,000 to 80,000 distinct CDR3 sequences, about 8.6% being singletons. Per germline, CDR1 SQVTM and CDR2 ANQGSEA. The CDR3 loop spans 16 amino acids. The germline V and J ends were trimmed by 1 base and 3 bases, with 19 bases remaining between them.

This chain links TRBV29-1 with TRBJ2-7, with D maybe TRBD1 (7 bases). The TCR comes from a male donor in good health. Some clones in this sample may be carry-over from other donors' samples. The sequenced sample consisted of whole blood. CDR3 in DNA: TGCAGCGTTGAAGGTCCCGCGGGACAGTACCGCTACGAGCAGTACTTC. It codes for CSVEGPAGQYRYEQYF.